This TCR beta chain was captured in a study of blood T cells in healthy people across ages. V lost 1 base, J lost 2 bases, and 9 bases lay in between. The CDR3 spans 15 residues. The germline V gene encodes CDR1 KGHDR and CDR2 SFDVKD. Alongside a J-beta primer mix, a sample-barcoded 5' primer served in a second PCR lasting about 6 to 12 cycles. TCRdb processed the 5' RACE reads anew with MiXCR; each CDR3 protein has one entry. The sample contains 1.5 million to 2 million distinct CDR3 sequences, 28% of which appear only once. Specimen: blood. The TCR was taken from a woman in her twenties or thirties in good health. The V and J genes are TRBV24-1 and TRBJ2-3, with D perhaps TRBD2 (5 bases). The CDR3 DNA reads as TGTGCCACCAGTGATTTTTTGGGAGACACAGATACGCAGTATTTT. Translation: CATSDFLGDTDTQYF.